The T cell receptor beta chain described here comes from a study of regulatory T cells in long-lasting Graves disease. Time point specified: newly diagnosed GD, antithyroid drugs for less than 3 months. TCR sequences were obtained from RNA taken from PBMCs. CDR3 length equals 15 residues. Trimming took off 3 bases at V and 4 bases at J, with 13 bases between the two ends. The germline V gene encodes CDR1 SGHRS and CDR2 YFSETQ. The table lists this clonotype with many counts. Arm-PCR with iRepertoire HTBI primers amplified the CDR3 regions for these TCR beta libraries. Using its own MiXCR run on the multiplex PCR reads, TCRdb lists one record per CDR3 protein. Here the sample spans under 800,000 distinct CDR3 sequences, 15% to 20% being singletons. These same data were also listed under a study on T cells in Graves' hyperthyroidism and ophthalmopathy. That source reports: Stable Graves' hyperthyroidism meant no ophthalmopathy progression within 18 months. Pregnant or lactating patients were excluded, as were those with uncontrolled infection or other autoimmune disease.

This receptor was identified in a woman younger than 45 with Graves disease. V and J are TRBV5-1 and TRBJ2-2; TRBD2 is a possible D gene (7 bases). The material sequenced was peripheral blood mononuclear cells (PBMCs), taken at new diagnosis, from a patient treated with antithyroid drugs. The CDR3 sequence is CASSSGGRTTGELFF. CDR3 DNA: TGCGCCAGCAGCTCGGGGGGCAGAACCACCGGGGAGCTGTTTTTT.